This T cell receptor beta chain derives from a study of T-cell memory formation after mild COVID-19. After 5'RACE with constant-segment primers, TCR alpha and TCR beta cDNA libraries carrying sample barcodes and UMIs were obtained. Each CDR3 protein gets one entry after TCRdb re-called the 5' RACE reads with MiXCR. The top ten clones hold about 8.2% of a sample with fewer than 650,000 distinct CDR3 sequences, about 20% of them seen once. Germline trimming cut 4 bases from V and 4 bases from J; bases unmatched to any gene: 3. Germline V gene lookup returns CDR1 LNHDA and CDR2 SQIVND (reference sequence). The CDR3 is 13 residues long. This clonotype was seen more than once but under ten times. What it binds is unknown. Notes on the study in general: Second-wave clones with a day 37 peak had unconfirmed SARS-CoV-2 specificity. Clones that contracted from day 15 to 85 had balanced CD4/CD8; later expanders were CD4+ biased. Clones that contracted clustered mainly in CM and EM if CD4+ and in EMRA if CD8+.

The sample taken for sequencing was PBMCs or a T cell subset sorted from them (not recorded which). The receptor was derived from an adult woman who had mild COVID-19 (a few samples of this study predate the infection). Cell type and time point are not known. The chain combines TRBV19 with TRBJ1-2; TRBD1 matches 7 bases. The CDR3 DNA reads as TGTGCCAGTAGTACACAGGGGCCCTATGGCTACACCTTC. Protein sequence: CASSTQGPYGYTF.